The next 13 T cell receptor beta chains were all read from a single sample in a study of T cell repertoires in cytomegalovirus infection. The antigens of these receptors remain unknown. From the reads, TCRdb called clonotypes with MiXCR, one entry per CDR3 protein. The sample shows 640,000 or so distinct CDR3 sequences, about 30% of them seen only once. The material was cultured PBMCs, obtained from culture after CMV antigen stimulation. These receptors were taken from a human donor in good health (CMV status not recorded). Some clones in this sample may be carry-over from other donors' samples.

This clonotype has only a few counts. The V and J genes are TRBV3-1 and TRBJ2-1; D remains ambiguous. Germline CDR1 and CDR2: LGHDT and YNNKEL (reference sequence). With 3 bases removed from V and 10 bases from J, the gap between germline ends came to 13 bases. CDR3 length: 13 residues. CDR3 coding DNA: TGTGCCAGCAGCCAGACGGTAGCCCGGGAGCAGTTCTTC. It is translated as CASSQTVAREQFF.

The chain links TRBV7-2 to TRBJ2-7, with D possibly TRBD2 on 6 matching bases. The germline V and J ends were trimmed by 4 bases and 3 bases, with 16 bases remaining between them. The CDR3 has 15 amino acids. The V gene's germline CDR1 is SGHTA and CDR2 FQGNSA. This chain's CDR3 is CASSWRGGGLYEQYF. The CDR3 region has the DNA TGTGCCAGCAGCTGGCGGGGCGGAGGACTCTACGAGCAGTACTTC.

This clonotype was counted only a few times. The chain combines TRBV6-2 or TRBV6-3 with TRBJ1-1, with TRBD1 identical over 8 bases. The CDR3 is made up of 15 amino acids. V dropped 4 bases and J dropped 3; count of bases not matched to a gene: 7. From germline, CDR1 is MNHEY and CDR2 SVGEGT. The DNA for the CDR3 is TGTGCCAGCAGTTCCCCGGACAGGGATTACACTGAAGCTTTCTTT. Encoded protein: CASSSPDRDYTEAFF.

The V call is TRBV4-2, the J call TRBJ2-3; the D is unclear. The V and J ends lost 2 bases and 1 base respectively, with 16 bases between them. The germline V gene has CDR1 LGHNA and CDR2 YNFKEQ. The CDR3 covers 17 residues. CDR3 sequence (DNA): TGTGCCAGCAGCCAACAGCACCCCGCTTGGGGCACAGATACGCAGTATTTT. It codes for CASSQQHPAWGTDTQYF.

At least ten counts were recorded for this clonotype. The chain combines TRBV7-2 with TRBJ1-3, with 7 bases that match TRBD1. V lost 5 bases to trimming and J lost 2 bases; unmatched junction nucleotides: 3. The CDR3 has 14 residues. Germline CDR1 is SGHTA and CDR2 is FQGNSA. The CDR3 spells CASSLQGPGNTIYF. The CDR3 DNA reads TGTGCCAGCAGCCTACAGGGGCCTGGAAACACCATATATTTT.

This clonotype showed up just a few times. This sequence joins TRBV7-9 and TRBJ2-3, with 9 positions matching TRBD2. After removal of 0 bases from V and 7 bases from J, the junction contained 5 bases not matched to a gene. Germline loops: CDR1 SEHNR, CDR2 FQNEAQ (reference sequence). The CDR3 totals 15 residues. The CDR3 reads CASSLAPGLANTQYF. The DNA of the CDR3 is TGTGCCAGCAGCTTAGCGCCGGGACTAGCAAATACGCAGTATTTT.

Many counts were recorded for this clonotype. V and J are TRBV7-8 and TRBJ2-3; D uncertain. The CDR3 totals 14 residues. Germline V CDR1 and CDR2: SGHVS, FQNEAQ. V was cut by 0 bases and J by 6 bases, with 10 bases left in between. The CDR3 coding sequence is TGTGCCAGCAGCTTAGCCCGACGAGGTGATACGCAGTATTTT. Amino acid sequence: CASSLARRGDTQYF. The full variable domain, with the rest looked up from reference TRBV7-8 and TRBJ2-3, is GAGVSQSPRYKVAKRGQDVALRCDPISGHVSLFWYQQALGQGPEFLTYFQNEAQLDKSGLPSDRFFAERPEGSVSTLKIQRTQQEDSAVYLCASSLARRGDTQYFGPGTRLTVL.

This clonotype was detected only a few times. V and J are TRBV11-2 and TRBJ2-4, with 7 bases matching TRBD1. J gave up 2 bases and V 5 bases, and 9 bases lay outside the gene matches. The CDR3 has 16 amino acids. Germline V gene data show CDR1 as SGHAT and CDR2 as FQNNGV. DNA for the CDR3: TGTGCCAGCAGCCCCAGTCAGGGGGTACCCAAAAACATTCAGTACTTC. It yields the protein CASSPSQGVPKNIQYF.

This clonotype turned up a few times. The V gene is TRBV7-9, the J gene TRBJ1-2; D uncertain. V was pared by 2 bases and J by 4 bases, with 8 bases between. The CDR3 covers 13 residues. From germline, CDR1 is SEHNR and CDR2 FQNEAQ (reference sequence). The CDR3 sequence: CASSLQSSYGYTF. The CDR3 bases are TGTGCCAGCAGCTTACAGTCCAGCTATGGCTACACCTTC.

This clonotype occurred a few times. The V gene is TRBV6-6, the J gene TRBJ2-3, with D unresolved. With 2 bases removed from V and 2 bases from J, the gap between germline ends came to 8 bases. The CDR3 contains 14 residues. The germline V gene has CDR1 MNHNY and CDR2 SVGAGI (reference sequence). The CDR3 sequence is CASSYNIYTDTQYF. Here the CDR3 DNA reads TGTGCCAGCAGTTACAACATCTACACAGATACGCAGTATTTT.

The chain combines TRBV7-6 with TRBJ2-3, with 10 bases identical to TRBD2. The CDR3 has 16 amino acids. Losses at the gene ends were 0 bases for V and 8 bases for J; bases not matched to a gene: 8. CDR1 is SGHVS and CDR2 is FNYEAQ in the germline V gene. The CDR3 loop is CASSLAASGGLATQYF. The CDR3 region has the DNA TGTGCCAGCAGCTTAGCGGCTAGCGGGGGACTAGCTACGCAGTATTTT. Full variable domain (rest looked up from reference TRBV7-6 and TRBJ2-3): GAGVSQSPRYKVTKRGQDVALRCDPISGHVSLYWYRQALGQGPEFLTYFNYEAQQDKSGLPNDRFSAERPEGSISTLTIQRTEQRDSAMYRCASSLAASGGLATQYFGPGTRLTVL.

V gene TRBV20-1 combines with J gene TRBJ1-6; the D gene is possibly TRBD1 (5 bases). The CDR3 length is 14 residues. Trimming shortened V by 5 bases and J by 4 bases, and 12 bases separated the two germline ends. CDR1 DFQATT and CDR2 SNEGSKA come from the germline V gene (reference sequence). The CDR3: CSAVTGTYNSPLHF. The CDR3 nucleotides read TGCAGTGCTGTCACCGGGACTTATAATTCACCCCTCCACTTT.

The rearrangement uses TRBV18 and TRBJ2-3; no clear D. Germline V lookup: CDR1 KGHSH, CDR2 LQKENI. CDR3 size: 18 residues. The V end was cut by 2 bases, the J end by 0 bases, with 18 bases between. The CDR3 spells CASSPIPQRARSTDTQYF. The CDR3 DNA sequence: TGTGCCAGCTCACCAATACCCCAACGGGCACGTAGCACAGATACGCAGTATTTT.